The 12 T cell receptor beta chains listed next were all sequenced from one sample in a study of cytotoxic CD8 clonotypes in ibrutinib-treated CLL. TCRdb keeps only in-frame clones here, not all; method: immunoSEQ multiplex PCR. Of approximately 330,000 clones in the sample, roughly 85% were seen once. Material: PBMCs, obtained before ibrutinib treatment. The receptors here all came from a human donor with chronic lymphocytic leukemia.

The CDR3 DNA reads as TGTGCCAGCAGCTCGGGGCCCACCGGGGAGCTGTTTTTT. Protein sequence: CASSSGPTGELFF. This chain connects TRBV5-4 to TRBJ2-2; D may match TRBD1 or TRBD2 (5 bases each). This CDR3 region has 13 residues. The germline V gene encodes CDR1 SGHNT and CDR2 YYREEE (reference sequence). Trimming removed 3 bases at V and 4 bases at J, with 7 bases between.

CDR3 amino acids: CASSLPTSAYGYTF. The CDR3, as DNA: TGTGCCAGCAGCTTGCCTACGTCCGCCTATGGCTACACCTTC. The chain has TRBV7-9 and TRBJ1-2; the D is unclear. The CDR3 sequence is 14 residues long. Trimming shortened V by 3 bases and J by 4 bases, and 12 bases separated the two germline ends. Germline assignment: CDR1 SEHNR and CDR2 FQNEAQ (reference sequence).

The CDR3 nucleotides are TGTGCCAGCAGTTACTCGGCAGGGCACGCCTATGGCTACACCTTC. Amino acids: CASSYSAGHAYGYTF. V and J are TRBV6-6 and TRBJ1-2; possibly TRBD1 for D (5 bases). Germline V gene sequence: CDR1 MNHNY, CDR2 SVGAGI (reference sequence). The CDR3 sequence is 15 residues long. Trimming shortened V by 0 bases and J by 4 bases, and 12 bases separated the two germline ends.

The rearrangement uses TRBV21-1 and TRBJ1-2. TRBV21-1 counts as a pseudogene. This CDR3 spans 16 amino acids. CDR3 amino acids: CASSKEWFGSHYGYTF. DNA for the CDR3: TGTGCCAGCAGCAAAGAGTGGTTCGGGAGCCACTATGGCTACACCTTC.

This clone was seen once. The J gene is TRBJ2-3, the V gene TRBV28, with D tentatively TRBD2 (5 bases). V was pared by 8 bases and J by 0 bases, with 18 bases between. Germline lookup yields CDR1 MDHEN and CDR2 SYDVKM. The CDR3 runs 16 residues. DNA of the CDR3: TGTGCCAGCGGCACCGTGAACGGGATAAGCACAGATACGCAGTATTTT. Its translation is CASGTVNGISTDTQYF.

V and J are TRBV4-3 and TRBJ1-1, with D perhaps matching TRBD1 (6 bases). The germline V gene has CDR1 LGHNA and CDR2 YSLEER. With 0 bases removed from V and 1 base from J, the gap between germline ends came to 9 bases. CDR3 length equals 15 residues. CDR3: CASSQEAGANTEAFF. CDR3 in DNA: TGCGCCAGCAGCCAAGAGGCAGGGGCGAACACTGAAGCTTTCTTT.

V gene TRBV28 combines with J gene TRBJ1-1; D may be TRBD1 (5 bases). Germline CDR1 MDHEN, CDR2 SYDVKM. V dropped 4 bases and J dropped 8 bases, with 11 bases sitting between them. The CDR3 covers 12 residues. Written as DNA, the CDR3 is TGTGCCAGCAGTTCCCCGGGGCCAGAAGCTTTCTTT. It yields the protein CASSSPGPEAFF.

This clone has just a few counts. The chain joins TRBV27 to TRBJ2-2; weak D call: TRBD2 (5 bases). Germline V CDR1 and CDR2: MNHEY, SMNVEV (reference sequence). The CDR3 spans 15 residues. V was cut by 3 bases and J by 5 bases, with 13 bases left in between. CDR3 bases: TGTGCCAGCAGTTTTGAGAGGGTTGGGACCGGGGAGCTGTTTTTT. Amino acid sequence: CASSFERVGTGELFF.

The chain links TRBV11-1 to TRBJ2-1; 7 bases line up with TRBD2. The CDR3 runs 15 residues. From germline, CDR1 is SGHAT and CDR2 FQDESV (reference sequence). The V segment lost 5 bases and the J segment 0 bases; nucleotides outside the gene matches: 4. CDR3 nucleotide sequence: TGTGCCAGCAGCCAACTAGCGAGCTCCTACAATGAGCAGTTCTTC. Protein product: CASSQLASSYNEQFF.

The J gene is TRBJ2-7, the V gene TRBV5-5; weak D call: TRBD1 (6 bases). The germline V gene has CDR1 SGHKS and CDR2 YYEKEE (reference sequence). V was clipped by 0 bases and J by 0 bases, with 10 bases between them. This CDR3 is built from 15 residues. CDR3 coding DNA: TGTGCCAGCAGCTTGGCCCCGGGACACTCCTACGAGCAGTACTTC. Translation: CASSLAPGHSYEQYF. Complete variable domain (other parts from reference TRBV5-5 and TRBJ2-7): DAGVTQSPTHLIKTRGQQVTLRCSPISGHKSVSWYQQVLGQGPQFIFQYYEKEERGRGNFPDRFSARQFPNYSSELNVNALLLGDSALYLCASSLAPGHSYEQYFGPGTRLTVT.

V is TRBV18 and J is TRBJ2-4; D is unresolved. Germline V lookup: CDR1 KGHSH, CDR2 LQKENI. The CDR3 has 16 amino acids. V was cut by 2 bases and J by 3 bases, with 14 bases left in between. CDR3 nucleotide sequence: TGTGCCAGCTCACCATATGCTGGGGTGGTCAAAAACATTCAGTACTTC. Its protein is CASSPYAGVVKNIQYF.

This clone has more than one count but fewer than ten. CDR3 residues: CASSKTPLRTGNTIYF. The CDR3 DNA is TGTGCCAGCAGCAAGACACCGCTCCGCACTGGAAACACCATATATTTT. V usage is TRBV7-2 and J usage is TRBJ1-3; D is ambiguous. The CDR3 runs 16 residues. The V gene lost 5 bases and the J gene lost 2 bases, with 16 bases spanning the gap. Germline V gene data show CDR1 as SGHTA and CDR2 as FQGNSA.